The rows below give T cell receptor beta chains drawn from one sample of a study of response to subunit inactivated influenza vaccine. Using its own MiXCR run on the RT-PCR reads, TCRdb lists one record per CDR3 protein. The table includes some 300,000 distinct CDR3 sequences, roughly 22% detected once. The sample in question was PBMCs from blood, obtained less than 22 months after vaccination. The receptors here all came from a man between 50 and 75 years old who received an inactivated influenza vaccine. Each CDR3 is given with its conserved first and last residue. A D gene is named only where the DNA matches it firmly. For some rows the clone size is stated as once, few or many, or as a class when expanded; others skip it.

v_gene	d_gene	abundance	j_gene	CDR3nt	CDR3aa
TRBV5-6	-	many	TRBJ1-2	TGCGCCAGCAGCTTGGGGACTAACTATGGCTACACCTTC	CASSLGTNYGYTF
TRBV11-1	-	-	TRBJ1-1	TGTGCCAGCAGCGCCACGAACACTGAAGCTTTCTTT	CASSATNTEAFF
TRBV5-6	TRBD1	-	TRBJ2-3	TGTGCCAGCAGCTTGGCCGGGACAGGGAGTGGCACAGATACGCAGTATTTT	CASSLAGTGSGTDTQYF
TRBV4-3	-	few	TRBJ2-2	TGCGCCAGCAGCCAAGTCGACTACCACACCGGGGAGCTGTTTTTT	CASSQVDYHTGELFF
TRBV18	-	few	TRBJ1-4	TGTGCCAGCTCACCGGGGGGACTAAAAGCAACTAATGAAAAACTGTTTTTT	CASSPGGLKATNEKLFF
TRBV5-1	TRBD2	few	TRBJ2-2	TGCGCCAGCAGCTTAGCTAGCGGGACGAACACCGGGGAGCTGTTTTTT	CASSLASGTNTGELFF
TRBV20-1	TRBD2	few	TRBJ2-7	TGCAGTGCTAGAGAACCGGGGGGATGGGACGAGCAGTACTTC	CSAREPGGWDEQYF
TRBV28	TRBD1	many	TRBJ1-6	TGTGCCAGCAGTCCCCGGGACAGCTATAATTCACCCCTCCACTTT	CASSPRDSYNSPLHF
TRBV7-9	-	many	TRBJ1-5	TGTGCCAGCAGCTTAGAGGGATTAGGCCAGCCCCAGCATTTT	CASSLEGLGQPQHF
TRBV14	TRBD1	-	TRBJ1-6	TGTGCCAGCAGCCAAATCGGGACAGGTTATAATTCACCCCTCCACTTT	CASSQIGTGYNSPLHF
TRBV7-9	-	-	TRBJ1-5	TGTGCCAGCAGCTCTTACGCTAGGCCCCAGCATTTT	CASSSYARPQHF
TRBV24-1	TRBD1	-	TRBJ2-1	TGTGCCACCAAAAGACAGGGATCGAGTGAGCAGTTCTTC	CATKRQGSSEQFF
TRBV3-1	-	-	TRBJ1-1	TGTGCCAGCAGCCACCCCTTTGGGAGTCGTACTGAAGCTTTCTTT	CASSHPFGSRTEAFF
TRBV7-9	-	-	TRBJ1-2	TGTGCCAGCAGTTACACAACGAGGGGCTACACCTTC	CASSYTTRGYTF
TRBV7-8	-	-	TRBJ2-5	TGTGCCAGCAGCTTAGGACACCCCCAGGAGACCCAGTACTTC	CASSLGHPQETQYF
TRBV12-3/TRBV12-4	TRBD1	-	TRBJ1-1	TGTGCCAGCAGATCTACCGGGACAGCGTTAGAAGCTTTCTTT	CASRSTGTALEAFF
TRBV5-1	-	-	TRBJ2-5	TGCGCCAGCAGCTTTCTCAGGGAAGAGACCCAGTACTTC	CASSFLREETQYF
TRBV27	TRBD1	-	TRBJ2-7	TGTGCCAGCAGTTTAAGCGGCACGGGACAGGGGTACGACGAGCAGTACTTC	CASSLSGTGQGYDEQYF
TRBV19	-	-	TRBJ2-3	TGTGCCAGTAGTATAACCGGTTCTAGCACAGATACGCAGTATTTT	CASSITGSSTDTQYF
TRBV4-3	TRBD2	few	TRBJ2-5	TGCGCCAGCAGCCAAAGTTCCGCGGGAGTAGCAGAGACCCAGTACTTC	CASSQSSAGVAETQYF
TRBV28	-	-	TRBJ2-6	TGTGCCAGCAGTTTATTATGGGGAGCTGGGGCCAACGTCCTGACTTTC	CASSLLWGAGANVLTF
TRBV29-1	-	few	TRBJ1-2	TGCAGCGTCAACATTGGTAGGGGCTATGGCTACACCTTC	CSVNIGRGYGYTF
TRBV12-3/TRBV12-4	-	-	TRBJ1-1	TGTGCCAGCAGCAATGGAGTTCGGGGGGCTTTCTTT	CASSNGVRGAFF
TRBV7-9	-	many	TRBJ1-1	TGTGCCTTAAAAGGGTGGAACACTGAAGCTTTCTTT	CALKGWNTEAFF
TRBV3-1	-	few	TRBJ2-3	TGTGCCAGCAGCCAAGGTGGGACAAGCACAGATACGCAGTATTTT	CASSQGGTSTDTQYF
TRBV10-2	TRBD1	few	TRBJ2-5	TGCGCCAGCAGTACCGCGGGACAGGGGGCGCGTACGACCCAGTACTTC	CASSTAGQGARTTQYF
TRBV4-1	-	-	TRBJ1-1	TGCGCCAGCAGCCACCGGGGAAGGATACCTGAAGCTTTCTTT	CASSHRGRIPEAFF
TRBV3-1	-	-	TRBJ1-4	TGTGCCAGCAGCCAACAGATCGTCGCAACTAATGAAAAACTGTTTTTT	CASSQQIVATNEKLFF
TRBV7-9	-	few	TRBJ1-6	TGTGCCAGCAGCCTAAGTTCACCCCTCCACTTT	CASSLSSPLHF
TRBV29-1	TRBD2	-	TRBJ2-1	TGCAGCGTTGAAGACTGGCCGGGGGGTACCTACAATGAGCAGTTCTTC	CSVEDWPGGTYNEQFF
TRBV7-6	-	-	TRBJ2-5	TGTGCCAGCAGCTTAAATGTGGGAGAGACCCAGTACTTC	CASSLNVGETQYF
TRBV20-1	-	few	TRBJ2-1	TGCAGTGCTGGATCCCTGGGAGGTGAGCAGTTCTTC	CSAGSLGGEQFF
TRBV12-3/TRBV12-4	-	-	TRBJ1-1	TGTGCCAGCAAACCGACAGGAATTAACACTGAAGCTTTCTTT	CASKPTGINTEAFF
TRBV7-2	-	-	TRBJ2-2	TGTGCCAGCAGCTTAGCGGTAGGCGGCGGGGAGCTGTTTTTT	CASSLAVGGGELFF
TRBV24-1	-	many	TRBJ2-1	TGTGCCACCAGTGAGGGGACTCGCGCGGAGCAGTTCTTC	CATSEGTRAEQFF
TRBV27	TRBD1	few	TRBJ2-4	TGTGCCAGCAGTTTACGAAAAGGGGGCGAGGGGGATCAGTACTTC	CASSLRKGGEGDQYF
TRBV6-4	TRBD2	once	TRBJ2-1	TGTGCCAGCAGTGAAGGGAGGGGCGACTACAATGAGCAGTTCTTC	CASSEGRGDYNEQFF
TRBV29-1	-	-	TRBJ2-5	TGCAGCGTTGATTCGGAGGGCTTGGAGACCCAGTACTTC	CSVDSEGLETQYF
TRBV20-1	TRBD1	few	TRBJ1-4	TGCAGTGCTAGTGGCAGGGGGCACGAAAAACTGTTTTTT	CSASGRGHEKLFF
TRBV19	-	few	TRBJ1-1	TGTGCCAGTAGCCTACAGGGTGCTGAAGCTTTCTTT	CASSLQGAEAFF
TRBV6-1	-	many	TRBJ2-7	TGTGCCAGCAGTGAAAACGGGGCATCACTCTACGAGCAGTACTTC	CASSENGASLYEQYF
TRBV10-3	-	-	TRBJ2-1	TGTGCCATCAGTACCGGTGTAAGCTCCTACAATGAGCAGTTCTTC	CAISTGVSSYNEQFF
TRBV20-1	-	few	TRBJ1-5	TGCAGTGCTGGGGGCGGGGGAGTATGGGGCAATCAGCCCCAGCATTTT	CSAGGGGVWGNQPQHF
TRBV20-1	-	-	TRBJ1-2	TGCAGTGCTAGGATTTCCAGGAGCCTAAACTATGGCTACACCTTC	CSARISRSLNYGYTF
TRBV6-2/TRBV6-3	-	few	TRBJ1-2	TGTGCCAGCAGTATCGGGACGGGCGGCTATGGCTACACCTTC	CASSIGTGGYGYTF
TRBV4-3	-	few	TRBJ1-2	TGCGCCAGCAGCCACCAGGGCGGCTATGGCTACACCTTC	CASSHQGGYGYTF
TRBV4-3	-	many	TRBJ1-2	TGCGCCAGCAGCCCTCGGGCGGACAGCGACTATGGCTACACCTTC	CASSPRADSDYGYTF